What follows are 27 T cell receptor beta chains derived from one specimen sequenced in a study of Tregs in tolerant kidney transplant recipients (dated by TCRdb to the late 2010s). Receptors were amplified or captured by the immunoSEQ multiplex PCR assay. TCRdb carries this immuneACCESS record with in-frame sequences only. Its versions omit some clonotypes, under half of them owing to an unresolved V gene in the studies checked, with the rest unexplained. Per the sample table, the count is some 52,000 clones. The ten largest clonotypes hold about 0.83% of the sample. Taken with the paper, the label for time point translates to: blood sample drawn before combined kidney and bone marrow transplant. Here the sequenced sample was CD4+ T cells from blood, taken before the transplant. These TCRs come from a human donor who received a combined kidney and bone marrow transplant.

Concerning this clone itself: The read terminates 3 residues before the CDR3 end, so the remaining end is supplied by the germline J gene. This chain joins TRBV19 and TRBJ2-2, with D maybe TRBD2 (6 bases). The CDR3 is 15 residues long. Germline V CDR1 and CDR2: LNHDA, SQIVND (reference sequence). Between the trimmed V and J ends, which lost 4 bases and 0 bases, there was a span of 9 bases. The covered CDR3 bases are TGTGCCAGTAGTAGCAGACTAGCGAACACCGGGGAG. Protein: CASSSRLANTGE. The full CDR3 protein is CASSSRLANTGELFF.

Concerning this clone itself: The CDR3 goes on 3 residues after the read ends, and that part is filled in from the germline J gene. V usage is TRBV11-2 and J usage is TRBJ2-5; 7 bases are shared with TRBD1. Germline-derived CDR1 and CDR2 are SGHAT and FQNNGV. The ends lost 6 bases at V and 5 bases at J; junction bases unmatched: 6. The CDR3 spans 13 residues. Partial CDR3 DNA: TGTGCCAGCAGAGTAACAGGGGCGGAGACC. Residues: CASRVTGAET. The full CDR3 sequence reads CASRVTGAETQYF.

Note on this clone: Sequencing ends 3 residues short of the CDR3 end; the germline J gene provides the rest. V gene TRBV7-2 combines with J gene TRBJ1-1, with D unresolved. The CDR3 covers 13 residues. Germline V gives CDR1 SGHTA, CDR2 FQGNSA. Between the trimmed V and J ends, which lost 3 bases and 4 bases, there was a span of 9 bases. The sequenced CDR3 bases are TGTGCCAGCAGCTTTCGAGGGTCCACTGAA. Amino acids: CASSFRGSTE. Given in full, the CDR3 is CASSFRGSTEAFF.

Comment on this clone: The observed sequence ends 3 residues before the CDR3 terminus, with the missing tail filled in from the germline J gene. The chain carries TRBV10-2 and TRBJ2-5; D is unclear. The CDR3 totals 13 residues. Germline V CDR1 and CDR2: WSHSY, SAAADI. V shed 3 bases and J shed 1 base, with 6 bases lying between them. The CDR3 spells CASSENSQETQYF. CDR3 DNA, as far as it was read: TGCGCCAGCAGTGAAAACAGCCAAGAGACC.

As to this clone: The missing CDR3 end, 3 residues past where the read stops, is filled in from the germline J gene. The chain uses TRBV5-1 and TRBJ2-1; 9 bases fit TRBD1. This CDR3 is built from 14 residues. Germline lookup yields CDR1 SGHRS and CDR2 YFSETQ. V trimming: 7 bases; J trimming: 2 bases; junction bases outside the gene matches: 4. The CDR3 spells CASAGTGPYNEQFF. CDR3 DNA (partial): TGCGCCAGCGCCGGGACAGGGCCCTACAATGAG.

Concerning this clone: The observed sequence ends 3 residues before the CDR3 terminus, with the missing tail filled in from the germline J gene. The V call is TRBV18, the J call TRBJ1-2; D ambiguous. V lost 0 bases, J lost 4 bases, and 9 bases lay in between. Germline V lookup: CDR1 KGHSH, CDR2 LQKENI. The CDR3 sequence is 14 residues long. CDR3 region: CASSPPERVYGYTF. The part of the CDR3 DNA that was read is TGTGCCAGCTCACCACCCGAGAGGGTCTATGGC.

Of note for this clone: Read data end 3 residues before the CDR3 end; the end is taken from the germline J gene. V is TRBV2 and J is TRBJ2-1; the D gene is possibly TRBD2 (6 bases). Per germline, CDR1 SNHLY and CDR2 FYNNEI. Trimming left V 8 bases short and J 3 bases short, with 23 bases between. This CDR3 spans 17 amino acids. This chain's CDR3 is CASLKHPSGRGYNEQFF. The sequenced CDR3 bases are TGTGCCAGCCTAAAACATCCCTCGGGGCGGGGCTACAATGAG.

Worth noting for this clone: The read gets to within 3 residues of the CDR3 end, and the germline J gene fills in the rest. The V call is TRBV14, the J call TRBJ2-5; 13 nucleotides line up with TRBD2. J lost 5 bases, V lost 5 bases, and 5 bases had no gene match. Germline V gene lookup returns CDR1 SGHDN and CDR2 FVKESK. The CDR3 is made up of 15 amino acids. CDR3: CASSFGLAGVETQYF. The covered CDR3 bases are TGTGCCAGCAGCTTTGGACTAGCGGGAGTTGAGACC.

The CDR3 is CASSIGGSGRPGELFF. Partial CDR3 DNA: TGTGCCAGTAGTATAGGAGGTAGCGGGAGGCCCGGGGAG. The rearrangement links TRBV19 to TRBJ2-2; TRBD2 matches 10 bases. The read halts 3 residues ahead of the CDR3 end, with the missing end drawn from the germline J gene. Germline CDR1 LNHDA, CDR2 SQIVND (reference sequence). The V gene end was trimmed by 1 base and the J gene end by 6 bases; junction bases not matched to a gene: 5. CDR3 length equals 16 residues.

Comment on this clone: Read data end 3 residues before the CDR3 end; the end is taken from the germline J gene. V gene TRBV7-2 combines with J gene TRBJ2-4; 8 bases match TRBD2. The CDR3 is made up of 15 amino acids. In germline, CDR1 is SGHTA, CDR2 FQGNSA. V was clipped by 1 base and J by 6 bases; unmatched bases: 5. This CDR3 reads CASSLGSGKPNIQYF. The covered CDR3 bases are TGTGCCAGCAGCTTAGGTAGCGGGAAGCCAAACATT. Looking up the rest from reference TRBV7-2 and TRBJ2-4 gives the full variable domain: GAGVSQSPSNKVTEKGKDVELRCDPISGHTALYWYRQSLGQGLEFLIYFQGNSAPDKSGLPSDRFSAERTGGSVSTLTIQRTQQEDSAVYLCASSLGSGKPNIQYFGAGTRLSVL.

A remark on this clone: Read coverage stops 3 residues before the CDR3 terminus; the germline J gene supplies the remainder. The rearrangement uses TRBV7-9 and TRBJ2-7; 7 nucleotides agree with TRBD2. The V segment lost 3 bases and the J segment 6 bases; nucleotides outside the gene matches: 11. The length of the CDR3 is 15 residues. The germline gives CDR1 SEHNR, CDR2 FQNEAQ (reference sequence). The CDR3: CASSLSGGRWGEQYF. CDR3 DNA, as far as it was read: TGTGCCAGCAGCTTGAGCGGCGGGAGATGGGGCGAG.

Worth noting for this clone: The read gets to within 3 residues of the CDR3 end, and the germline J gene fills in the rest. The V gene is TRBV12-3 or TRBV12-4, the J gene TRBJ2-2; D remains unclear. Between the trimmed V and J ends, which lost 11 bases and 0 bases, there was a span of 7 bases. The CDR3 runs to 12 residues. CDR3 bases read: TGTGCCGGCCGATCGAACACCGGGGAG. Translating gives CAGRSNTGE. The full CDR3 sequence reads CAGRSNTGELFF.

The sequenced CDR3 bases are TGTGCCAGCAGCGAGACAAGGCCCGCAACTAATGAAAAA. It encodes CASSETRPATNEK. Given in full, the CDR3 is CASSETRPATNEKLFF. The chain joins TRBV2 to TRBJ1-4; D is uncertain. The read ends 3 residues early relative to the CDR3; the germline J gene fills the gap. The CDR3 spans 16 residues. In germline, CDR1 is SNHLY, CDR2 FYNNEI. V shed 6 bases and J shed 0 bases, with 14 bases lying between them.

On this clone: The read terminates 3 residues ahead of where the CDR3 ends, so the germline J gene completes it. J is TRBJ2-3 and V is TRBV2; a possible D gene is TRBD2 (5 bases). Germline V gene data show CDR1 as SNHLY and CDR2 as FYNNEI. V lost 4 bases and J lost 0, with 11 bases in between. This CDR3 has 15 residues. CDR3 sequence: CASSVVQRSTDTQYF. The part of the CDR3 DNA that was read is TGTGCCAGCAGTGTCGTGCAGCGGAGCACAGATACG.

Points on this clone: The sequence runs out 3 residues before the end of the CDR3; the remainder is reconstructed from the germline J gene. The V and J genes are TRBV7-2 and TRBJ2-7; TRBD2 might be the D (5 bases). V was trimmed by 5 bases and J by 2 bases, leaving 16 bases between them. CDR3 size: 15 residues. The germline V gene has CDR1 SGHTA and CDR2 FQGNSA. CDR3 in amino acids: CASSEGPGEAYEQYF. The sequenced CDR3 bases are TGTGCCAGCAGCGAAGGACCCGGGGAAGCCTACGAG.

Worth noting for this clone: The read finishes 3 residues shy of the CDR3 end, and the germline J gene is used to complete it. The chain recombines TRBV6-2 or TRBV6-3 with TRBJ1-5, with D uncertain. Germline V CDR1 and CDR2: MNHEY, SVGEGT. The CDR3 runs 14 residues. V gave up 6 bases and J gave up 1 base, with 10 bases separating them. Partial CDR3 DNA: TGTGCCAGCAGCGTTGCGGTAAGCAATCAGCCC. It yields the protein CASSVAVSNQP. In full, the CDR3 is CASSVAVSNQPQHF.

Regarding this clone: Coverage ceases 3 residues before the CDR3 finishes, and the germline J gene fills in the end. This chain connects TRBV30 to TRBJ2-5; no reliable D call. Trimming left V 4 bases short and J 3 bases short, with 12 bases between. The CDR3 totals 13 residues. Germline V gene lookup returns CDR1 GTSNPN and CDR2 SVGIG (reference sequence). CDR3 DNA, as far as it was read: TGTGCCTGGAACGTCGGCACTAAAGAGACC. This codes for CAWNVGTKET. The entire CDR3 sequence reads CAWNVGTKETQYF.

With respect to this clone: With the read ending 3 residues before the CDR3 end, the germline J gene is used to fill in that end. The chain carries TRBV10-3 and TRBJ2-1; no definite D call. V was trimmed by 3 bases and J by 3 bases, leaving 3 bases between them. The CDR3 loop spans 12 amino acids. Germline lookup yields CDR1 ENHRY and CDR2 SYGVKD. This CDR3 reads CAISDIYNEQFF. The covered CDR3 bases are TGTGCCATCAGTGACATCTACAATGAG.

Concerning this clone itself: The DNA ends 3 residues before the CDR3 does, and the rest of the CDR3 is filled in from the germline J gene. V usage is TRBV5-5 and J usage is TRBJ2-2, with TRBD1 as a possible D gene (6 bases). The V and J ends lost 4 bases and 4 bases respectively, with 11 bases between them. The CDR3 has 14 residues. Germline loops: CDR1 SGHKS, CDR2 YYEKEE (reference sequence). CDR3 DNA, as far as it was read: TGTGCCAGCAGCCCGGGACAACCCACCGGGGAG. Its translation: CASSPGQPTGE. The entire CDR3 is CASSPGQPTGELFF.

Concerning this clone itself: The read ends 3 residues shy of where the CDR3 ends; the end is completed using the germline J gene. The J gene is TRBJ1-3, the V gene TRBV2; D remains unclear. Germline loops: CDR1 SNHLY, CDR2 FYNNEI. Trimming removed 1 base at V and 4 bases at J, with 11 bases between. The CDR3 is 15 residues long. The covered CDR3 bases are TGTGCCAGCAGTGAAGAGGGCGCCGGAGGAAACACC. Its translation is CASSEEGAGGNT. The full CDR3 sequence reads CASSEEGAGGNTIYF.

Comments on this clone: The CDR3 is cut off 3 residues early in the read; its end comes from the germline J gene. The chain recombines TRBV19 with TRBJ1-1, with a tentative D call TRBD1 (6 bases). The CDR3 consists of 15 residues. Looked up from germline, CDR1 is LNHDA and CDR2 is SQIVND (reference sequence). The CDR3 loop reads CASRPLGGAVQEAFF. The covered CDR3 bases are TGTGCCAGTAGACCTCTTGGGGGGGCCGTTCAAGAA. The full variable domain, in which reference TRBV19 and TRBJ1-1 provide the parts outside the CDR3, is DGGITQSPKYLFRKEGQNVTLSCEQNLNHDAMYWYRQDPGQGLRLIYYSQIVNDFQKGDIAEGYSVSREKKESFPLTVTSAQKNPTAFYLCASRPLGGAVQEAFFGQGTRLTVV.

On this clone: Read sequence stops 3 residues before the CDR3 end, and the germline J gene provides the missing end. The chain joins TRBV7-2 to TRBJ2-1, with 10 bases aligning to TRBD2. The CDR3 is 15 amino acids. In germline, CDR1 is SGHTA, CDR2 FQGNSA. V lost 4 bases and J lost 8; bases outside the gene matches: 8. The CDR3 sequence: CASSSGTSVPHEQFF. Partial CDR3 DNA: TGTGCCAGCAGCTCCGGGACTAGCGTCCCCCATGAG.

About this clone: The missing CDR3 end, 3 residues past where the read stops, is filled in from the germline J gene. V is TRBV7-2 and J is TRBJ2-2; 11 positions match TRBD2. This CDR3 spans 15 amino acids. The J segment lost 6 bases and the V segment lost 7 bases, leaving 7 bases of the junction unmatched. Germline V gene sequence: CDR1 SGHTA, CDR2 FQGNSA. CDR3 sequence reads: CASTPLAGGPGELFF. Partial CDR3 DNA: TGTGCCAGCACCCCCCTAGCGGGAGGTCCCGGGGAG.

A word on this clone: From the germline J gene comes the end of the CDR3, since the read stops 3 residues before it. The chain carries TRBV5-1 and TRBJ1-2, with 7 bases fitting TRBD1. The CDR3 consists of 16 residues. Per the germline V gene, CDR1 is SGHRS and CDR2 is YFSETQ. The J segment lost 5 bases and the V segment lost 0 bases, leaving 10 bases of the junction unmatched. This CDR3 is CASSLAPETGKYGYTF. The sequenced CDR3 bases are TGCGCCAGCAGCTTGGCCCCAGAGACAGGGAAATATGGC.

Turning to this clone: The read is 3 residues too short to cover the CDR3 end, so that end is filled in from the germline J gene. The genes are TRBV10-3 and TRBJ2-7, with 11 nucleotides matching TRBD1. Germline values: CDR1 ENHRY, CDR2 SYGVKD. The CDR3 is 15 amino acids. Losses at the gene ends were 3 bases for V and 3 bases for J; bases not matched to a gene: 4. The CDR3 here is CAISERGTGGYEQYF. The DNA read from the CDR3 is TGTGCCATCAGTGAAAGAGGGACAGGGGGCTACGAG.

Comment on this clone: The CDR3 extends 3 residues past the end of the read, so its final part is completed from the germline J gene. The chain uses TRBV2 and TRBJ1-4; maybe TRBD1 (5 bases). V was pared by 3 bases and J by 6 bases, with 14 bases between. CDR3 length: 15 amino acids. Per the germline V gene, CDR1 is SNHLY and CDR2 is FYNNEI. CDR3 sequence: CASSEQGRRDEKLFF. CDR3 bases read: TGTGCCAGCAGTGAGCAGGGTCGGAGGGATGAAAAA.

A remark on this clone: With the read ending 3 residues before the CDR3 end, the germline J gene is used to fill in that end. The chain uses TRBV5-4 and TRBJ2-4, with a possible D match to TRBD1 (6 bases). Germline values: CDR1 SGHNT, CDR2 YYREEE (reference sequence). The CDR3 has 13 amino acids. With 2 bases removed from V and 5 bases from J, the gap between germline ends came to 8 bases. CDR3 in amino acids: CASSLQGENIQYF. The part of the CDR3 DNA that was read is TGTGCCAGCAGCTTACAGGGTGAAAACATT.